The next 32 T cell receptor beta chains were all read from a single sample in a study of blood T cell repertoires in COVID-19. The data were produced by immunoSEQ multiplex PCR, yet TCRdb's version contains in-frame clones alone and is incomplete. The repertoire holds 300,000 to 500,000 clones, roughly 90% seen once, with over 0.9% in the top ten. Sample: PBMCs or T cells enriched from blood (not recorded which). The source of these receptors is a woman in her thirties with acute COVID-19.

The table lists this clone with a count of one. The gene calls are TRBV27 and TRBJ2-7; 10 nucleotides align to TRBD1. The trim removed 5 bases at V and 0 bases at J, leaving 10 bases unmatched. CDR1 and CDR2 (germline): MNHEY, SMNVEV (reference sequence). The CDR3 consists of 17 residues. Here the CDR3 DNA reads TGTGCCAGCAGTGCCGGGACAGGGGCTCCCCTCTCCTACGAGCAGTACTTC. This sequence encodes CASSAGTGAPLSYEQYF.

The chain carries TRBV20-1 and TRBJ1-4; D is unclear. Germline V lookup: CDR1 DFQATT, CDR2 SNEGSKA (reference sequence). The V gene lost 3 bases and the J gene lost 0 bases, with 5 bases spanning the gap. This CDR3 is 13 amino acids long. CDR3 nucleotides: TGCAGTGCTAGTCGAGCAACTAATGAAAAACTGTTTTTT. It codes for CSASRATNEKLFF.

The chain has TRBV9 and TRBJ2-2, with TRBD2 matching 12 bases. Looked up from germline, CDR1 is SGDLS and CDR2 is YYNGEE. The CDR3 is 17 amino acids. After removal of 3 bases from V and 5 bases from J, the junction contained 8 bases not matched to a gene. The CDR3 spells CASSGRLAGVGTGELFF. As DNA, the CDR3 is TGTGCCAGCAGCGGACGACTAGCGGGGGTAGGGACCGGGGAGCTGTTTTTT. Together with reference TRBV9 and TRBJ2-2, the CDR3 gives the full variable domain: DSGVTQTPKHLITATGQRVTLRCSPRSGDLSVYWYQQSLDQGLQFLIQYYNGEERAKGNILERFSAQQFPDLHSELNLSSLELGDSALYFCASSGRLAGVGTGELFFGEGSRLTVL.

V usage is TRBV28 and J usage is TRBJ2-7; TRBD2 might be the D (5 bases). This CDR3 contains 14 residues. Per germline, CDR1 MDHEN and CDR2 SYDVKM. The V and J ends lost 5 bases and 5 bases respectively, with 16 bases between them. Here the CDR3 DNA reads TGTGCCAGCAGTCACACCCCAGGAGGCCACGAGCAGTACTTC. It translates to CASSHTPGGHEQYF.

The CDR3 reads CASSPAGYNEQFF. The CDR3 coding sequence is TGTGCCAGCAGCCCCGCAGGCTACAATGAGCAGTTCTTC. J is TRBJ2-1 and V is TRBV9; D unresolved. This CDR3 is built from 13 residues. V lost 4 bases and J lost 3, with 8 bases in between. In germline, CDR1 is SGDLS, CDR2 YYNGEE. Full variable domain (missing parts from reference TRBV9 and TRBJ2-1): DSGVTQTPKHLITATGQRVTLRCSPRSGDLSVYWYQQSLDQGLQFLIQYYNGEERAKGNILERFSAQQFPDLHSELNLSSLELGDSALYFCASSPAGYNEQFFGPGTRLTVL.

The chain joins TRBV9 to TRBJ2-7, with D unclear. Trimming took off 7 bases at V and 0 bases at J, with 11 bases between the two ends. This CDR3 region has 13 residues. Looked up from germline, CDR1 is SGDLS and CDR2 is YYNGEE. The CDR3 loop reads CASAGFDSYEQYF. The CDR3 coding sequence is TGTGCCAGCGCCGGGTTCGACTCCTACGAGCAGTACTTC. The variable domain in full, with the rest retrieved from reference TRBV9 and TRBJ2-7, is DSGVTQTPKHLITATGQRVTLRCSPRSGDLSVYWYQQSLDQGLQFLIQYYNGEERAKGNILERFSAQQFPDLHSELNLSSLELGDSALYFCASAGFDSYEQYFGPGTRLTVT.

V usage is TRBV25-1 and J usage is TRBJ2-5; the D gene is possibly TRBD1 (6 bases). Germline-derived CDR1 and CDR2 are MGHDK and SYGVNS. This CDR3 comprises 16 residues. The V gene lost 3 bases and the J gene lost 0 bases, with 14 bases spanning the gap. CDR3 protein: CASSEAVQGHQETQYF. The CDR3 DNA reads TGTGCCAGCAGTGAGGCAGTACAGGGCCACCAAGAGACCCAGTACTTC.

The CDR3 DNA sequence: TGTGCCACCAGTGAGGGCCGATACAATGAGCAGTTCTTC. This gives the protein CATSEGRYNEQFF. The chain links TRBV24-1 to TRBJ2-1, with D unresolved. The CDR3 runs to 13 residues. Germline values: CDR1 KGHDR, CDR2 SFDVKD. V lost 4 bases to trimming and J lost 4 bases, with 7 bases between them.

A word on this clone: The sample has other DNA sequences that encode this CDR3 too. The rearrangement uses TRBV7-8 and TRBJ2-7; no clear D gene. Germline CDR1 reads SGHVS; CDR2 reads FQNEAQ. Trimming took 1 base from V and 3 from J, leaving 4 bases between them. This CDR3 has 12 amino acids. The CDR3 here is CASSLDIYEQYF. The CDR3 bases are TGTGCCAGCAGCTTAGACATCTACGAGCAGTACTTC.

Only one count was recorded for this clone. The rearrangement links TRBV19 to TRBJ1-2; D might be TRBD1 (5 bases). The length of the CDR3 is 15 residues. The germline V and J ends were trimmed by 0 bases and 7 bases, with 15 bases remaining between them. Germline values: CDR1 LNHDA, CDR2 SQIVND (reference sequence). The CDR3 protein is CASSIDRDFLRGYTF. CDR3 DNA sequence: TGTGCCAGTAGTATAGACAGGGATTTCCTTCGTGGCTACACCTTC.

The chain uses TRBV20-1 and TRBJ1-6; no clear D. The length of the CDR3 is 14 residues. V dropped 3 bases and J dropped 6 bases, with 12 bases sitting between them. From germline, CDR1 is DFQATT and CDR2 SNEGSKA (reference sequence). CDR3 sequence (DNA): TGCAGTGCTAGTACGGGAAAGGCTAATTCACCCCTCCACTTT. This encodes CSASTGKANSPLHF.

This chain uses TRBV6-5 with TRBJ2-7; 10 bases map to TRBD1. V trimming: 8 bases; J trimming: 6 bases; junction bases outside the gene matches: 7. This CDR3 comprises 13 residues. The germline V gene has CDR1 MNHEY and CDR2 SVGAGI. CDR3 sequence (DNA): TGTGCCAGCGCCGGGACAGGGGTCGGCGAGCAGTACTTC. Residues: CASAGTGVGEQYF.

This clone appeared once. V is TRBV27 and J is TRBJ1-1, with TRBD1 matching over 7 bases. The junction had 6 bases not matched to a gene; V was cut back by 3 bases and J by 5 bases. The CDR3 length is 14 residues. CDR1 is MNHEY and CDR2 is SMNVEV in the germline V gene (reference sequence). DNA of the CDR3: TGTGCCAGCAGTTTCAGGGGGGTGGGTACTGAAGCTTTCTTT. Its protein is CASSFRGVGTEAFF.

The rearrangement uses TRBV24-1 and TRBJ1-2, with 7 nucleotides matching TRBD1. The J segment lost 4 bases and the V segment lost 5 bases, leaving 6 bases of the junction unmatched. The CDR3 has 14 residues. The germline V gene has CDR1 KGHDR and CDR2 SFDVKD. The CDR3 reads CATSASDRAYGYTF. CDR3 bases: TGTGCCACCAGTGCCTCCGACAGGGCCTATGGCTACACCTTC.

The CDR3: CASSLGRTGFNYGYTF. As DNA, the CDR3 is TGCGCCAGCAGCTTGGGTAGGACAGGATTTAACTATGGCTACACCTTC. The chain recombines TRBV5-1 with TRBJ1-2; 7 bases map to TRBD1. The CDR3 loop spans 16 amino acids. Germline V lookup: CDR1 SGHRS, CDR2 YFSETQ. J lost 1 base, V lost 0 bases, and 6 bases had no gene match.

The count of this clone is one. The genes are TRBV4-1 and TRBJ2-7; 8 nucleotides match TRBD1. The CDR3 runs to 15 residues. The V gene's germline CDR1 is MGHRA and CDR2 YSYEKL. V lost 0 bases to trimming and J lost 4 bases; unmatched junction nucleotides: 5. CDR3 region: CASSQDWTGQYEQYF. In DNA form, the CDR3 reads TGCGCCAGCAGCCAAGATTGGACAGGGCAGTACGAGCAGTACTTC.

The rearrangement joins TRBV28 to TRBJ1-2; 9 bases map to TRBD1. CDR1 and CDR2 (germline): MDHEN, SYDVKM. V dropped 6 bases and J dropped 1; count of bases not matched to a gene: 6. The CDR3 has 15 amino acids. This CDR3 reads CASRTGTGINYGYTF. CDR3 DNA sequence: TGTGCCAGCAGAACCGGGACAGGGATTAACTATGGCTACACCTTC.

The chain recombines TRBV19 with TRBJ1-4, with D possibly TRBD1 on 5 matching bases. Per germline, CDR1 LNHDA and CDR2 SQIVND (reference sequence). The CDR3 length is 13 residues. V dropped 5 bases and J dropped 8 bases, with 12 bases sitting between them. Here the CDR3 reads CASSGSGREKLFF. The DNA of the CDR3 is TGTGCCAGTAGTGGGTCAGGGCGAGAAAAACTGTTTTTT. The complete variable domain, with remaining parts taken from reference TRBV19 and TRBJ1-4, reads DGGITQSPKYLFRKEGQNVTLSCEQNLNHDAMYWYRQDPGQGLRLIYYSQIVNDFQKGDIAEGYSVSREKKESFPLTVTSAQKNPTAFYLCASSGSGREKLFFGSGTQLSVL.

V and J are TRBV4-3 and TRBJ2-1; the D gene is possibly TRBD1 (7 bases). The CDR3 consists of 16 residues. V was pared by 3 bases and J by 8 bases, with 20 bases between. Germline V gives CDR1 LGHNA, CDR2 YSLEER. CDR3 loop: CASSQNAGGKVDEQFF. In nucleotides, the CDR3 is TGCGCCAGCAGCCAGAACGCAGGGGGGAAGGTCGATGAGCAGTTCTTC.

CDR3 sequence: CASSYRGNSGELFF. CDR3 nucleotides: TGTGCCAGTAGTTACAGGGGTAATTCCGGGGAGCTGTTTTTT. This chain links TRBV19 with TRBJ2-2, with 7 bases matching TRBD1. Germline trimming cut 5 bases from V and 6 bases from J; bases unmatched to any gene: 6. CDR1 is LNHDA and CDR2 is SQIVND in the germline V gene (reference sequence). The CDR3 extends over 14 amino acids.

The rearrangement links TRBV24-1 to TRBJ2-3, with 8 bases matching TRBD1. The germline CDR1 and CDR2 sequences are KGHDR and SFDVKD. The CDR3 consists of 14 residues. V lost 7 bases, J lost 0 bases, and 2 bases stayed unmatched. The CDR3 DNA reads as TGTGCCACCAGCCGGACAGGGAGCACAGATACGCAGTATTTT. This sequence encodes CATSRTGSTDTQYF.

This sequence joins TRBV11-3 and TRBJ2-1, with D hard to call. The CDR3 runs to 15 residues. Germline CDR1 is SGHNT and CDR2 is YENEEA. The germline V and J ends were trimmed by 1 base and 1 base, with 8 bases remaining between them. The CDR3 region is CASSLGTRSYNEQFF. CDR3 DNA sequence: TGTGCCAGCAGCTTAGGCACGAGATCCTACAATGAGCAGTTCTTC.

This chain connects TRBV7-9 to TRBJ1-5, with 9 bases that match TRBD1. Germline V lookup: CDR1 SEHNR, CDR2 FQNEAQ (reference sequence). J gave up 5 bases and V 5 bases, and 13 bases lay outside the gene matches. This CDR3 is 17 amino acids long. CDR3 in amino acids: CASSLGSTGGRDQPQHF. CDR3 sequence (DNA): TGTGCCAGCAGCCTGGGATCGACAGGGGGTAGGGATCAGCCCCAGCATTTT.

The genes are TRBV7-8 and TRBJ2-6; the D is unclear. Trimming removed 2 bases at V and 0 bases at J, with 5 bases between. Germline lookup yields CDR1 SGHVS and CDR2 FQNEAQ. This CDR3 is built from 15 residues. CDR3 amino acids: CASSLTVSGANVLTF. The DNA of the CDR3 is TGTGCCAGCAGCTTAACGGTCTCTGGGGCCAACGTCCTGACTTTC.

Only a few counts were recorded for this clone. This sequence joins TRBV4-1 and TRBJ1-3; 7 positions match TRBD1. The CDR3 length is 15 residues. V was pared by 4 bases and J by 4 bases, with 7 bases of the junction left unmatched. Germline V gene sequence: CDR1 MGHRA, CDR2 YSYEKL. CDR3 loop: CASSPGGRSGNTIYF. For the CDR3, the DNA is TGCGCCAGCAGCCCAGGGGGGCGCTCCGGAAACACCATATATTTT.

The chain uses TRBV10-2 and TRBJ2-3; 7 positions match TRBD2. CDR1 and CDR2 from the germline V gene are WSHSY and SAAADI. This CDR3 is built from 15 residues. After removal of 8 bases from V and 0 bases from J, the junction contained 8 bases not matched to a gene. CDR3 protein: CASRLGGVSTDTQYF. CDR3 DNA sequence: TGCGCCAGCCGGTTGGGGGGGGTAAGCACAGATACGCAGTATTTT.

The chain uses TRBV4-1 and TRBJ1-5; D uncertain. Germline loops: CDR1 MGHRA, CDR2 YSYEKL. Trimming pared 1 base from V and 0 bases from J, leaving 7 bases between. The CDR3 covers 15 residues. The CDR3 reads CASSQVISSNQPQHF. The CDR3 region has the DNA TGCGCCAGCAGCCAAGTGATCAGTAGCAATCAGCCCCAGCATTTT.

CDR3 nucleotides: TGTGCCAGCAGTGAGACAGTTCCGAGCGAGCAGTACTTC. Amino acid sequence: CASSETVPSEQYF. The V gene is TRBV6-1, the J gene TRBJ2-7; D is perhaps TRBD1 (5 bases). Germline V gene lookup returns CDR1 MNHNS and CDR2 SASEGT. The CDR3 runs to 13 residues. V was trimmed by 3 bases and J by 6 bases, leaving 12 bases between them.

The V and J genes are TRBV27 and TRBJ2-1, with 9 bases fitting TRBD1. The V and J ends lost 8 bases and 6 bases, in that order; junction bases with no gene match: 5. The germline CDR1 and CDR2 sequences are MNHEY and SMNVEV (reference sequence). The CDR3 has 13 amino acids. As DNA, the CDR3 is TGTGCCAGCCGTGGGACAGGGAGCAATGAGCAGTTCTTC. This translates into CASRGTGSNEQFF.

The chain has TRBV18 and TRBJ2-7, with 7 bases matching TRBD2. With 2 bases clipped from V and 1 base from J, the junction kept 8 bases outside the gene matches. Germline V lookup: CDR1 KGHSH, CDR2 LQKENI. The CDR3 spans 16 residues. The DNA for the CDR3 is TGTGCCAGCTCACCAGTAGGACTAGTGGTATCCTACGAGCAGTACTTC. Translated: CASSPVGLVVSYEQYF. The whole variable domain, remainder taken from reference TRBV18 and TRBJ2-7, is NAGVMQNPRHLVRRRGQEARLRCSPMKGHSHVYWYRQLPEEGLKFMVYLQKENIIDESGMPKERFSAEFPKEGPSILRIQQVVRGDSAAYFCASSPVGLVVSYEQYFGPGTRLTVT.

V is TRBV4-1 and J is TRBJ2-6, with 11 bases fitting TRBD1. CDR3 length: 21 amino acids. V lost 3 bases to trimming and J lost 4 bases; unmatched junction nucleotides: 17. The V gene's germline CDR1 is MGHRA and CDR2 YSYEKL. The CDR3 DNA sequence: TGCGCCAGCAGCCACGATTCGATCCGGGACAGGGGGATATCGGGGGCCAACGTCCTGACTTTC. It encodes CASSHDSIRDRGISGANVLTF.

The gene calls are TRBV28 and TRBJ2-6; 12 bases align to TRBD2. The CDR3 extends over 22 amino acids. The ends lost 7 bases at V and 2 bases at J; junction bases unmatched: 21. The germline V gene has CDR1 MDHEN and CDR2 SYDVKM. CDR3 DNA: TGTGCCAGCACCCCCCAAAGGTCGGCTAGCGGGGGGGGGCCCCCTGGGGCCAACGTCCTGACTTTC. The encoded protein is CASTPQRSASGGGPPGANVLTF.